These 4 T cell receptor beta chains were all obtained from the same sample, sequenced in a study of T cell responses to AZD1222 COVID-19 vaccine. The assay was immunoSEQ multiplex PCR, and TCRdb's table has in-frame clones only and misses some. The data hold 100,000 to 120,000 clones, with more than 90% observed a single time. Sample: peripheral blood, taken 28 days after the second AZD1222 dose. All receptors derive from an adult who received the AZD1222 COVID-19 vaccine.

The rearrangement joins TRBV4-1 to TRBJ2-7, with 10 bases fitting TRBD1. Looked up from germline, CDR1 is MGHRA and CDR2 is YSYEKL. V lost 2 bases, J lost 2 bases, and 12 bases stayed unmatched. CDR3 size: 18 residues. CDR3 sequence reads: CASSQSPNIGTGAYEQYF. The CDR3 bases are TGCGCCAGCAGCCAATCTCCAAACATCGGGACAGGGGCCTACGAGCAGTACTTC.

V and J are TRBV19 and TRBJ2-1; D gene unclear. Trimming stripped 1 base from V and 6 bases from J, with 7 bases between. The CDR3 consists of 13 residues. Germline CDR1 and CDR2: LNHDA and SQIVND (reference sequence). The DNA of the CDR3 is TGTGCCAGTAGTATAGGATGGAGCAATGAGCAGTTCTTC. Its translation: CASSIGWSNEQFF.

The sample holds a few counts of this clone. V usage is TRBV9 and J usage is TRBJ1-1; D might be TRBD1 (5 bases). V shed 4 bases and J shed 0 bases, with 16 bases lying between them. The V gene's germline CDR1 is SGDLS and CDR2 YYNGEE. The CDR3 contains 16 residues. The CDR3 protein is CASSPRGLPVNTEAFF. The CDR3 DNA reads TGTGCCAGCAGCCCCCGGGGCCTTCCGGTGAACACTGAAGCTTTCTTT. Combining the CDR3 with reference TRBV9 and TRBJ1-1 gives the whole variable domain DSGVTQTPKHLITATGQRVTLRCSPRSGDLSVYWYQQSLDQGLQFLIQYYNGEERAKGNILERFSAQQFPDLHSELNLSSLELGDSALYFCASSPRGLPVNTEAFFGQGTRLTVV.

This chain joins TRBV12-3 or TRBV12-4 and TRBJ1-1; possible D gene TRBD1, 6 bases. This CDR3 is 13 amino acids long. Trimming removed 4 bases from V and 8 bases from J, with 14 bases in between. In DNA, the CDR3 is TGTGCCAGCAGTTCGGGGGGGCCCGCGGAAGCTTTCTTT. Translated, it gives CASSSGGPAEAFF.